The 17 T cell receptor beta chains reported below all come from one sample, sequenced in a study of human T cells and chemical hapten exposure. Time point reported: pre-sensitization, week 0. The sample's treatment: therapeutic diphenylcyclopropenone sensitization with weekly scalp DPC. TCRdb independently ran MiXCR on the RACE reads; one entry per CDR3 protein. The repertoire holds fewer than 200,000 distinct CDR3 sequences, with under 35% as singletons. The sequencing here drew on whole blood, taken in connection with sensitization to the hapten diphenylcyclopropenone (DPC). Receptor source: a woman in her 30s with alopecia areata. Some clones in this sample may be carry-over from other donors' samples.

This clonotype was recorded many times. The rearrangement links TRBV5-1 to TRBJ1-6, with D possibly being TRBD1 (6 bases). Trimming stripped 0 bases from V and 7 bases from J, with 8 bases between. The CDR3 has 14 residues. Per germline, CDR1 SGHRS and CDR2 YFSETQ. CDR3 coding DNA: TGCGCCAGCAGCTTGGAGGGGGGAAATTCACCCCTCCACTTT. Encoded protein: CASSLEGGNSPLHF.

A few counts support this clonotype. V and J are TRBV20-1 and TRBJ2-1; D could derive from TRBD1 or TRBD2 (7 bases each). V lost 1 base and J lost 7, with 14 bases in between. Germline CDR1 is DFQATT and CDR2 is SNEGSKA (reference sequence). The CDR3 sequence is 14 residues long. The CDR3 region has the DNA TGCAGTGCTAGAGGTGTCAGGGGGGGGAATGAGCAGTTCTTC. Its protein is CSARGVRGGNEQFF.

The genes are TRBV28 and TRBJ2-2, with D tentatively TRBD1 or TRBD2 (5 bases each). V lost 7 bases and J lost 0, with 9 bases in between. Germline CDR1 reads MDHEN; CDR2 reads SYDVKM. This CDR3 comprises 14 residues. The CDR3 protein is CASIPGPNTGELFF. CDR3 DNA sequence: TGTGCCAGCATTCCGGGGCCGAACACCGGGGAGCTGTTTTTT.

V gene TRBV28 combines with J gene TRBJ2-5; 9 nucleotides align to TRBD1. CDR1 is MDHEN, CDR2 SYDVKM, per germline. The V gene end was trimmed by 4 bases and the J gene end by 1 base; junction bases not matched to a gene: 4. The CDR3 totals 15 residues. The CDR3 protein is CASSSGQGIQETQYF. CDR3 nucleotide sequence: TGTGCCAGCAGTTCCGGACAGGGGATCCAAGAGACCCAGTACTTC.

The chain joins TRBV28 to TRBJ1-2; no clear D gene. V gave up 3 bases and J gave up 8 bases, with 10 bases separating them. The CDR3 extends over 12 amino acids. The germline V gene encodes CDR1 MDHEN and CDR2 SYDVKM. In DNA, the CDR3 is TGTGCCAGCAGTTTTCTTGTCGGGGGCTACACCTTC. This gives the protein CASSFLVGGYTF.

The V and J genes are TRBV28 and TRBJ2-4; D perhaps matches TRBD2 (6 bases). Germline V gene lookup returns CDR1 MDHEN and CDR2 SYDVKM. V was shortened by 2 bases and J by 0 bases, with 14 bases between the two germline ends. The CDR3 runs 17 residues. As DNA, the CDR3 is TGTGCCAGCAGTTTAAGCCTAGGAGGGATAGCCAAAAACATTCAGTACTTC. It yields the protein CASSLSLGGIAKNIQYF.

A few counts support this clonotype. The chain employs TRBV28 and TRBJ2-5; maybe TRBD1 (6 bases). Germline CDR1 and CDR2: MDHEN and SYDVKM. Trimming stripped 8 bases from V and 2 bases from J, with 18 bases between. CDR3 size: 15 residues. CDR3 in amino acids: CASLTGNKAQETQYF. The CDR3 DNA reads TGTGCCAGCCTCACAGGGAACAAGGCGCAAGAGACCCAGTACTTC.

Only a few counts were recorded for this clonotype. The chain combines TRBV28 with TRBJ2-7; D gene unclear. Between the trimmed V and J ends, which lost 5 bases and 7 bases, there was a span of 12 bases. Looked up from germline, CDR1 is MDHEN and CDR2 is SYDVKM. This CDR3 is built from 12 residues. Here the CDR3 reads CASSGSPREQYF. The CDR3 bases are TGTGCCAGCAGTGGGTCCCCTCGAGAGCAGTACTTC.

There are a few counts of this clonotype. The CDR3 region has the DNA TGTGCCAGCAGTTACTACGGGGGACAGGGTAACGAGCAGTACTTC. Encoded protein: CASSYYGGQGNEQYF. The V and J genes are TRBV6-5 and TRBJ2-7, with 9 bases lining up with TRBD1. From germline, CDR1 is MNHEY and CDR2 SVGAGI. The V segment lost 1 base and the J segment 5 bases; nucleotides outside the gene matches: 6. CDR3 size: 15 residues.

The V gene is TRBV7-2, the J gene TRBJ1-4; D not resolved. Germline lookup yields CDR1 SGHTA and CDR2 FQGNSA. CDR3 length equals 14 residues. With 8 bases removed from V and 0 bases from J, the gap between germline ends came to 10 bases. DNA of the CDR3: TGTGCCAGCGGAAGGACCGCAACTAATGAAAAACTGTTTTTT. Protein: CASGRTATNEKLFF.

This clonotype was seen more than once but under ten times. The chain carries TRBV5-1 and TRBJ2-5; 8 positions agree with TRBD2. This CDR3 region has 13 residues. Germline assignment: CDR1 SGHRS and CDR2 YFSETQ. The trim removed 5 bases at V and 5 bases at J, leaving 5 bases unmatched. Written as DNA, the CDR3 is TGCGCCAGCAGACTTAGCGGGATCGAGACCCAGTACTTC. Residues: CASRLSGIETQYF.

This clonotype was seen a few times. This chain links TRBV29-1 with TRBJ1-4, with TRBD1 matching over 7 bases. Germline values: CDR1 SQVTM, CDR2 ANQGSEA. V dropped 5 bases and J dropped 5; count of bases not matched to a gene: 8. This CDR3 spans 14 amino acids. The CDR3 nucleotides are TGCAGCGTTTTCGGGGACAGAGACAATGAAAAACTGTTTTTT. Amino acid sequence: CSVFGDRDNEKLFF.

The genes are TRBV28 and TRBJ1-2; 7 bases line up with TRBD1. This CDR3 is built from 14 residues. Germline CDR1 and CDR2: MDHEN and SYDVKM. The junction had 7 bases not matched to a gene; V was cut back by 6 bases and J by 3 bases. CDR3 amino acids: CASSQNGQDYGYTF. The DNA for the CDR3 is TGTGCCAGCAGCCAGAATGGACAGGACTATGGCTACACCTTC.

The chain has TRBV28 and TRBJ1-2; no definite D call. CDR3 length equals 15 residues. Looked up from germline, CDR1 is MDHEN and CDR2 is SYDVKM. The germline V and J ends were trimmed by 6 bases and 3 bases, with 17 bases remaining between them. CDR3 nucleotides: TGTGCCAGCAGCCCGTCCGTAGCTGGGGACTATGGCTACACCTTC. This gives the protein CASSPSVAGDYGYTF.

This clonotype has more than one count but fewer than ten. The rearrangement links TRBV3-1 to TRBJ2-7, with D hard to call. Trimming took 1 base from V and 4 from J, leaving 11 bases between them. The CDR3 is 14 residues long. The germline CDR1 and CDR2 sequences are LGHDT and YNNKEL (reference sequence). The CDR3: CASSQGVSSYEQYF. CDR3 coding DNA: TGTGCCAGCAGCCAAGGGGTTAGCAGTTACGAGCAGTACTTC.

Only a few counts were recorded for this clonotype. This sequence joins TRBV5-1 and TRBJ2-7; 8 bases agree with TRBD1. The J segment lost 7 bases and the V segment lost 0 bases, leaving 6 bases of the junction unmatched. This CDR3 spans 14 amino acids. Per germline, CDR1 SGHRS and CDR2 YFSETQ. CDR3 DNA sequence: TGCGCCAGCAGCTTGGACAGGGGGGCTGGAGAGCAGTACTTC. Protein: CASSLDRGAGEQYF.

This clonotype was picked up a small number of times. The chain recombines TRBV24-1 with TRBJ2-3, with unresolved D. Between the trimmed V and J ends, which lost 5 bases and 2 bases, there was a span of 7 bases. The CDR3 length is 13 residues. Germline V gives CDR1 KGHDR, CDR2 SFDVKD. Here the CDR3 reads CATSGLITDTQYF. In DNA, the CDR3 is TGTGCCACCAGTGGCCTCATCACAGATACGCAGTATTTT.